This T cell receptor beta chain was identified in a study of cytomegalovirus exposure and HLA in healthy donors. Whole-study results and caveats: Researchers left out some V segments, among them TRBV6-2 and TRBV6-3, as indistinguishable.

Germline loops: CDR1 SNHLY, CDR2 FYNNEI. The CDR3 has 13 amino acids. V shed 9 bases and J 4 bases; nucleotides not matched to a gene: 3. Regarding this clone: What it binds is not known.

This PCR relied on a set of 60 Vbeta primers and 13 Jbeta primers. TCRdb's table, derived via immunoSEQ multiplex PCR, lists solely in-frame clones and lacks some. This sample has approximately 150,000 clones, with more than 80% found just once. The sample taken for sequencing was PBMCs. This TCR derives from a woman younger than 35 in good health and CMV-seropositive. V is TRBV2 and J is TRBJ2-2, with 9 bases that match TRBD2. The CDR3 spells CASVRGGTGELFF. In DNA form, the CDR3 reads TGTGCCAGTGTGCGGGGGGGCACCGGGGAGCTGTTTTTT.